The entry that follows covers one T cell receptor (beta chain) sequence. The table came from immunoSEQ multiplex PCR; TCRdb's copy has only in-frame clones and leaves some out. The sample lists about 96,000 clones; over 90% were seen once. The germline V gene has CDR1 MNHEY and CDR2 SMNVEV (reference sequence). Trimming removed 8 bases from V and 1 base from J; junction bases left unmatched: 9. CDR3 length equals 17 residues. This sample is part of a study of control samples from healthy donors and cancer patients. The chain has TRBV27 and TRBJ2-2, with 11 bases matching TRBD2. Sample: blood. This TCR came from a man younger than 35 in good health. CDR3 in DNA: TGTGCCAGCCGACTAGCGGGATATAGGGTGAACACCGGGGAGCTGTTTTTT. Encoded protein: CASRLAGYRVNTGELFF.